This T cell receptor (beta chain) was retrieved from a study of blood T cell repertoires in COVID-19. V trimming: 5 bases; J trimming: 8 bases; junction bases outside the gene matches: 3. The CDR3 totals 11 residues. Germline V gives CDR1 SGHNT, CDR2 YYREEE (reference sequence). How the authors handled the data: Amplified reference gene primers provided the basis for estimating nucleated cell counts. Clones were sequenced by immunoSEQ multiplex PCR, and TCRdb holds only the in-frame ones, with some missing. That table is the source of V, J and clone size, and D and trimming were worked out from the DNA. The sample comprises 180,000 or so clones, about nine tenths of which are singletons, and roughly 0.8% rests with the top ten.

This sequence was found in a woman between 18 and 30 years old who had recovered from COVID-19. The sample consisted of PBMCs or T cells enriched from blood (not recorded which). The chain carries TRBV5-4 and TRBJ1-1, with 7 bases matching TRBD1. The DNA of the CDR3 is TGTGCCAGCAGACGGGACAGAGAAGCTTTCTTT. It is translated as CASRRDREAFF.